These 22 T cell receptor beta chains share one sample of origin, sequenced in a study of CD8+ T cells in alopecia areata. Described treatment: oral pan-JAK inhibitor, 5-10 mg twice daily. In each case, RNA was isolated and then reverse transcribed into cDNA as the sequencing template. The protocol was immunoSEQ multiplex PCR, while the TCRdb copy is restricted to in-frame clones and leaves out a portion. Among 210,000 or so clones listed, approximately 72% were seen once. The sample was CD4+ T cells sorted from blood, taken around week 46, from a patient treated with tofacitinib. These receptors came from a human donor with alopecia areata.

This clone has a handful of counts. This rearrangement joins TRBV28 to TRBJ2-7; the D call may be TRBD1 or TRBD2 (5 bases each). Per the germline V gene, CDR1 is MDHEN and CDR2 is SYDVKM. The CDR3 length is 15 residues. V was shortened by 4 bases and J by 2 bases, with 15 bases between the two germline ends. The CDR3 spells CASSSHSGTTYEQYF. Here the CDR3 DNA reads TGTGCCAGCAGTTCCCATTCCGGGACCACCTACGAGCAGTACTTC.

The genes are TRBV6-5 and TRBJ2-7, with D possibly TRBD1 on 6 matching bases. V was pared by 6 bases and J by 3 bases, with 18 bases between. The CDR3 extends over 15 amino acids. The germline gives CDR1 MNHEY, CDR2 SVGAGI. CDR3 protein: CASSHDRSRSYEQYF. Here the CDR3 DNA reads TGTGCCAGCAGCCACGACAGGTCCCGAAGCTACGAGCAGTACTTC.

The rearrangement links TRBV30 to TRBJ2-7; the D is unclear. Between the trimmed V and J ends, which lost 0 bases and 6 bases, there was a span of 15 bases. The CDR3 sequence is 14 residues long. Germline loops: CDR1 GTSNPN, CDR2 SVGIG (reference sequence). CDR3 protein: CAWSVRNPAIEQYF. The CDR3 DNA follows: TGTGCCTGGAGTGTGCGAAATCCAGCAATCGAGCAGTACTTC.

In its sample, this clone was seen many times. The rearrangement uses TRBV2 and TRBJ2-2; 9 bases agree with TRBD1. J was trimmed by 7 bases and V by 7 bases; bases with no gene match: 7. CDR1 is SNHLY and CDR2 is FYNNEI in the germline V gene. The CDR3 is 14 amino acids. CDR3 region: CASKTGGFGGELFF. In nucleotides, the CDR3 is TGTGCCAGCAAGACAGGGGGTTTTGGCGGGGAGCTGTTTTTT. Looking up the rest from reference TRBV2 and TRBJ2-2 gives the full variable domain: EPEVTQTPSHQVTQMGQEVILRCVPISNHLYFYWYRQILGQKVEFLVSFYNNEISEKSEIFDDQFSVERPDGSNFTLKIRSTKLEDSAMYFCASKTGGFGGELFFGEGSRLTVL.

The chain is built from TRBV4-3 and TRBJ1-1; the D gene is possibly TRBD1 (6 bases). V was shortened by 0 bases and J by 8 bases, with 10 bases between the two germline ends. The length of the CDR3 is 13 residues. Looked up from germline, CDR1 is LGHNA and CDR2 is YSLEER. This CDR3 is CASSQDRQAEAFF. The CDR3 bases are TGCGCCAGCAGCCAAGATCGACAGGCGGAAGCTTTCTTT.

The chain employs TRBV13 and TRBJ1-2; D may be TRBD1 (5 bases). Deletions cut 6 bases from V and 6 bases from J, with 14 bases between. The CDR3 contains 13 residues. The germline gives CDR1 PRHDT, CDR2 FYEKMQ (reference sequence). CDR3 nucleotides: TGTGCCAGCAGTTCGGACAACGCTCATGGCTACACCTTC. Translated: CASSSDNAHGYTF.

This chain links TRBV10-3 with TRBJ2-5, with 12 bases lining up with TRBD1. The CDR3 totals 14 residues. Germline CDR1 ENHRY, CDR2 SYGVKD. The ends lost 10 bases at V and 5 bases at J; junction bases unmatched: 8. The CDR3 loop reads CATLGTGGSETQYF. CDR3 sequence (DNA): TGTGCCACCCTGGGGACAGGGGGCAGCGAGACCCAGTACTTC.

The rearrangement links TRBV6-1 to TRBJ1-1; possibly TRBD1 for D (5 bases). V lost 2 bases and J lost 5, with 9 bases in between. Germline V gene lookup returns CDR1 MNHNS and CDR2 SASEGT. This CDR3 is built from 13 residues. CDR3 sequence: CASSERWGTEAFF. In DNA, the CDR3 is TGTGCCAGCAGTGAAAGATGGGGGACTGAAGCTTTCTTT.

This rearrangement joins TRBV7-2 to TRBJ1-2; 7 nucleotides line up with TRBD1. This CDR3 is 13 amino acids long. The V segment lost 9 bases and the J segment 6 bases; nucleotides outside the gene matches: 10. CDR1 and CDR2 from the germline V gene are SGHTA and FQGNSA. CDR3 residues: CASLPQGEDGYTF. The CDR3 bases are TGTGCCAGTCTCCCCCAGGGGGAGGATGGCTACACCTTC. Drawing the rest from reference TRBV7-2 and TRBJ1-2, the complete variable domain is GAGVSQSPSNKVTEKGKDVELRCDPISGHTALYWYRQSLGQGLEFLIYFQGNSAPDKSGLPSDRFSAERTGGSVSTLTIQRTQQEDSAVYLCASLPQGEDGYTFGSGTRLTVV.

A remark on this clone: This sample also contains other DNA sequences that code for the same CDR3. The chain links TRBV30 to TRBJ1-6; 7 bases fit TRBD1. Trimming took 2 bases from V and 7 from J; bases not matched to a gene: 5. Germline assignment: CDR1 GTSNPN and CDR2 SVGIG (reference sequence). There are 14 residues in the CDR3. DNA of the CDR3: TGTGCCTGGAGTCCGGGACAGTCCAATTCACCCCTCCACTTT. The encoded protein is CAWSPGQSNSPLHF.

The chain combines TRBV29-1 with TRBJ2-3, with TRBD1 as a possible D gene (5 bases). The CDR3 is 15 residues long. Germline-derived CDR1 and CDR2 are SQVTM and ANQGSEA. Trimming removed 1 base from V and 0 bases from J, with 11 bases in between. The CDR3 bases are TGCAGCGTTGAAGGGGGCCTAACTAGCACAGATACGCAGTATTTT. The encoded protein is CSVEGGLTSTDTQYF.

The chain is built from TRBV29-1 and TRBJ1-2; D is perhaps TRBD1 (6 bases). The germline gives CDR1 SQVTM, CDR2 ANQGSEA. The CDR3 consists of 15 residues. V gave up 4 bases and J gave up 0 bases, with 15 bases separating them. The CDR3 is CSVAIGQSANYGYTF. The DNA for the CDR3 is TGCAGCGTTGCAATTGGACAGTCAGCTAACTATGGCTACACCTTC.

The J gene is TRBJ1-5, the V gene TRBV30; 10 nucleotides align to TRBD1. The length of the CDR3 is 15 residues. CDR1 is GTSNPN and CDR2 is SVGIG in the germline V gene (reference sequence). V lost 3 bases, J lost 7 bases, and 9 bases stayed unmatched. The CDR3 spells CAWSLRDRGSQPQHF. The CDR3 DNA follows: TGTGCCTGGAGCCTCCGGGACAGGGGAAGCCAGCCCCAGCATTTT.

The V call is TRBV29-1, the J call TRBJ1-1, with D possibly being TRBD1 (6 bases). In germline, CDR1 is SQVTM, CDR2 ANQGSEA. The CDR3 length is 16 residues. Between the trimmed V and J ends, which lost 0 bases and 1 base, there was a span of 15 bases. In DNA form, the CDR3 reads TGCAGCGTTGAAGATTTTAGGGGGGTTCAGAACACTGAAGCTTTCTTT. Protein: CSVEDFRGVQNTEAFF.

This chain links TRBV7-2 with TRBJ2-3; 11 bases are shared with TRBD2. V lost 3 bases to trimming and J lost 5 bases; unmatched junction nucleotides: 7. Per the germline V gene, CDR1 is SGHTA and CDR2 is FQGNSA. This CDR3 has 16 residues. The CDR3 DNA follows: TGTGCCAGCAGCTTCCCGGGACTAGCGGATGGAGATACGCAGTATTTT. Amino acids: CASSFPGLADGDTQYF.

This sequence joins TRBV19 and TRBJ2-3; D is undetermined. The CDR3 has 14 amino acids. Per the germline V gene, CDR1 is LNHDA and CDR2 is SQIVND (reference sequence). Trimming pared 8 bases from V and 2 bases from J, leaving 14 bases between. CDR3 bases: TGTGCCAGTGGCCGAACGACGAACACAGATACGCAGTATTTT. Protein: CASGRTTNTDTQYF. Together with reference TRBV19 and TRBJ2-3, the CDR3 gives the full variable domain: DGGITQSPKYLFRKEGQNVTLSCEQNLNHDAMYWYRQDPGQGLRLIYYSQIVNDFQKGDIAEGYSVSREKKESFPLTVTSAQKNPTAFYLCASGRTTNTDTQYFGPGTRLTVL.

The V gene is TRBV7-2, the J gene TRBJ2-7; D may be TRBD1 (6 bases). With 6 bases removed from V and 2 bases from J, the gap between germline ends came to 11 bases. The germline CDR1 and CDR2 sequences are SGHTA and FQGNSA. The CDR3 runs to 13 residues. The DNA of the CDR3 is TGTGCCAGCAGTTCCGGGACACCCTACGAGCAGTACTTC. It encodes CASSSGTPYEQYF.

This clone was seen a few times. This rearrangement joins TRBV5-5 to TRBJ1-5; TRBD1 matches at 10 bases. Germline loops: CDR1 SGHKS, CDR2 YYEKEE (reference sequence). The CDR3 sequence is 17 residues long. The junction had 4 bases not matched to a gene; V was cut back by 1 base and J by 0 bases. The CDR3 region is CASSLRTGGNSNQPQHF. Written as DNA, the CDR3 is TGTGCCAGCAGCTTGAGGACAGGGGGAAATAGCAATCAGCCCCAGCATTTT.

The CDR3: CASSLEGTRGFYEQYF. As DNA, the CDR3 is TGTGCCAGCAGCTTAGAGGGGACTCGGGGGTTTTACGAGCAGTACTTC. V and J are TRBV7-2 and TRBJ2-7, with a possible D match to TRBD2 (6 bases). Trimming pared 1 base from V and 4 bases from J, leaving 17 bases between. The CDR3 totals 16 residues. The V gene's germline CDR1 is SGHTA and CDR2 FQGNSA.

The rearrangement uses TRBV27 and TRBJ1-2; D is possibly TRBD1 (6 bases). CDR1 and CDR2 from the germline V gene are MNHEY and SMNVEV (reference sequence). The V end was cut by 6 bases, the J end by 4 bases, with 15 bases between. The CDR3 totals 14 residues. CDR3 bases: TGTGCCAGCAGCTTCACAGGACAGATCTATGGCTACACCTTC. Its protein product is CASSFTGQIYGYTF.

V and J are TRBV15 and TRBJ1-2, with 8 positions matching TRBD1. The trim removed 0 bases at V and 3 bases at J, leaving 6 bases unmatched. The CDR3 contains 16 residues. The germline CDR1 and CDR2 sequences are LNHNV and YYDKDF (reference sequence). The CDR3 loop is CATSRDRTGIHYGYTF. CDR3 in DNA: TGTGCCACCAGCAGAGATCGGACAGGGATCCACTATGGCTACACCTTC.

The genes are TRBV29-1 and TRBJ2-7, with a weak D call TRBD1 (6 bases). Germline V gives CDR1 SQVTM, CDR2 ANQGSEA. There are 10 residues in the CDR3. Trimming stripped 4 bases from V and 7 bases from J, with 8 bases between. In DNA, the CDR3 is TGCAGCGTTGTAGGGACAGAGCAGTACTTC. Amino acids: CSVVGTEQYF.